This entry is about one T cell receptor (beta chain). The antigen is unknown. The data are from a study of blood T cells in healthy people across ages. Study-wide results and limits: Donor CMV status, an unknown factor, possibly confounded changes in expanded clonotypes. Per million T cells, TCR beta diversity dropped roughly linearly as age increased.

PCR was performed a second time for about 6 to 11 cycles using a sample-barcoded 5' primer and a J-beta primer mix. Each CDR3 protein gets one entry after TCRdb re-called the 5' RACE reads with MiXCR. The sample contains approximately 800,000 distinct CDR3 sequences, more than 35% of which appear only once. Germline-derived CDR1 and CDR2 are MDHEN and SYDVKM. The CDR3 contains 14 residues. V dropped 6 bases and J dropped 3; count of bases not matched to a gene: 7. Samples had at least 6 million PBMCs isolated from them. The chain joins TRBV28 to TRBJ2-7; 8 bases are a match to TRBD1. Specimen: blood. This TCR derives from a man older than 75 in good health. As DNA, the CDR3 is TGTGCCAGCAGACGACAGGGGAACTACTACGAGCAGTACTTC. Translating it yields CASRRQGNYYEQYF.